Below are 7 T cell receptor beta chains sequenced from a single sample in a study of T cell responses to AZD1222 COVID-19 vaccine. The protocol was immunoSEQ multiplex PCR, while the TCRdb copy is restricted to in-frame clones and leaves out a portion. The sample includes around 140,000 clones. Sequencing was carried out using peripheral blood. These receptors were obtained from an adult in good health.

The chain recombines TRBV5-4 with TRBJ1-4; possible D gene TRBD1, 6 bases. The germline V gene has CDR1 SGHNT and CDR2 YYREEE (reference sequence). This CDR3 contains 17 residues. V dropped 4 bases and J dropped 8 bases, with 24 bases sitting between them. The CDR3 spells CASSGNNLGGPGEKLFF. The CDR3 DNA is TGTGCCAGCAGCGGTAATAACCTCGGGGGCCCGGGGGAAAAACTGTTTTTT.

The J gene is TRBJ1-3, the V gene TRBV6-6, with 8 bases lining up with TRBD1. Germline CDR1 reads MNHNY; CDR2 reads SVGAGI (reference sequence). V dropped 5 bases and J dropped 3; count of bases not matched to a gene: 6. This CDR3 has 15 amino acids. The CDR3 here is CASSPQGQGGNTIYF. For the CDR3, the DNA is TGTGCCAGCAGTCCCCAAGGACAGGGTGGAAACACCATATATTTT.

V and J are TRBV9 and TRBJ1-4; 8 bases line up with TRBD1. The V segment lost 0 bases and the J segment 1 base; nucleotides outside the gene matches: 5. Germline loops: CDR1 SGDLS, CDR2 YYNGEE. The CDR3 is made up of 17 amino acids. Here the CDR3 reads CASSVEGRGRTNEKLFF. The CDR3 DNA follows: TGTGCCAGCAGCGTAGAGGGCAGGGGGCGAACTAATGAAAAACTGTTTTTT.

Here the CDR3 DNA reads TGTGCCAGCAGCTCCCGGGGCCGCTCCGTGCAGTACGAGCAGTACTTC. It encodes CASSSRGRSVQYEQYF. The chain combines TRBV7-9 with TRBJ2-7; the D call may be TRBD1 or TRBD2 (5 bases each). CDR3 length: 16 residues. V was shortened by 4 bases and J by 4 bases, with 20 bases between the two germline ends. The germline V gene has CDR1 SEHNR and CDR2 FQNEAQ (reference sequence).

CDR3 sequence (DNA): TGTGCCAGCAGTTTGGACAGCCGAACCCAGTACTTC. It translates to CASSLDSRTQYF. The chain employs TRBV12-3 or TRBV12-4 and TRBJ2-5, with D perhaps matching TRBD1 (6 bases). The CDR3 totals 12 residues. Trimming left V 3 bases short and J 8 bases short, with 10 bases between.

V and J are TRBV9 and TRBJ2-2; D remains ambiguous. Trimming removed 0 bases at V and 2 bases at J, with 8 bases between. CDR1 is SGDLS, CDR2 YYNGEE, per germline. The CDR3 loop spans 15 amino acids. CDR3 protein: CASSVDQVNTGELFF. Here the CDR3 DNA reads TGTGCCAGCAGCGTAGATCAGGTTAACACCGGGGAGCTGTTTTTT.

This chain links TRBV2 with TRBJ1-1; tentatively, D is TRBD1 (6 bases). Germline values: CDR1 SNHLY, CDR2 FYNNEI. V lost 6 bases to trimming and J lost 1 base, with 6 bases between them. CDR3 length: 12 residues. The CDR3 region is CASRDRNTEAFF. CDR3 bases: TGTGCCAGCAGGGACAGGAACACTGAAGCTTTCTTT.